This T cell receptor (beta chain) emerged from a study of OX40 agonist ivuxolimab in advanced cancers. The assay was immunoSEQ multiplex PCR, and TCRdb's table has in-frame clones only and misses some. The sample includes 60,000 to 75,000 clones, around 92% seen only once; the top ten take under 15%. The sequence was collected from an adult with an advanced solid tumor such as melanoma, head and neck, liver or kidney cancer. The material was CD4+ or CD8+ T cells sorted from blood, obtained in a trial of the OX40 agonist ivuxolimab.

CDR3 bases: TGTGCCAGCAGCTTGGACTACGACGAGCAGTACTTC. Residues: CASSLDYDEQYF. The chain recombines TRBV7-8 with TRBJ2-7; possibly TRBD2 for D (6 bases). Germline V gene data show CDR1 as SGHVS and CDR2 as FQNEAQ. The CDR3 contains 12 residues. The V end was cut by 3 bases, the J end by 5 bases, with 8 bases between. The variable domain in full, with the rest retrieved from reference TRBV7-8 and TRBJ2-7, is GAGVSQSPRYKVAKRGQDVALRCDPISGHVSLFWYQQALGQGPEFLTYFQNEAQLDKSGLPSDRFFAERPEGSVSTLKIQRTQQEDSAVYLCASSLDYDEQYFGPGTRLTVT.